The source of this TCR beta chain is a study of shared clonotypes between healthy human individuals. All donors were Caucasian adults living in Nashville, Tennessee. TCRdb's table, derived via immunoSEQ multiplex PCR, lists solely in-frame clones and lacks some. This table holds tens of thousands of clones, 62% found once. Germline-derived CDR1 and CDR2 are SEHNR and FQNEAQ (reference sequence). The CDR3 has 12 amino acids. V was trimmed by 0 bases and J by 8 bases, leaving 4 bases between them. Sequencing used memory CD8+ T cells sorted from blood. As to subset: CD45RO+ cells pooled with CCR7-negative TemRA cells. The sequence derives from a man younger than 40 in good health. The chain uses TRBV7-9 and TRBJ2-2; the D is unclear. The CDR3, as DNA: TGTGCCAGCAGCTTAGCGCTTGGGGAGCTGTTTTTT. Translating it yields CASSLALGELFF.